The entry below gives a single T cell receptor beta chain sequence along with its context. This clone came up once. Its antigen has not been determined. There are no base qualities to consult, and no much larger clone falls within one base. The entry originates in a study of blood T cell repertoires in COVID-19 (dated by TCRdb to 2020 to 2022). Regarding the study in general: Samples covering the acute and convalescent phases of COVID-19 were provided by collaborators in the United States, Italy and Spain. The material from the prospective study consisted of cDNA or gDNA derived from T cells, B-cell-depleted T cells, or PBMCs. The repertoires were made available in a free public database intended to serve as a resource for research on the immune response to SARS-CoV-2. Deeply sampled blood TCRbeta repertoires from subjects exposed to, actively infected with, or recovered from COVID-19 were included in the dataset. Samples were obtained from the ongoing ImmuneRACE study (first 160 participants) and from some 1,300 subjects provided by 6 global collaborators. Where available, HLA class I and class II types were taken from metadata supplied by the sample provider and were not determined by assay-based typing. A de-identified subject ID, COVID-19 status, age in years and sex were almost always included in the sample metadata. Overall study outcomes, separate from this receptor: The amount of clinical and demographic metadata varied by source and participant and was provided uncurated.

One collaborating source in Seattle enrolled patients during active infection and followed them longitudinally through the course of disease. Each collaborating institution followed its own protocols to collect whole blood in K2EDTA tubes. For TCRbeta analysis, collaborators shipped samples as frozen whole blood, isolated PBMCs, or DNA extracted from either of those sample types. The CDR3 covers 13 residues, taking in both the cysteine and the phenylalanine. Only the CDR3 part of the read is kept: 39 bases, read in frame from the first base. The germline V and J ends show losses of 10 bases and 6 bases respectively, and no gene match explains 10 bases of the junction. The germline V gene supplies CDR1 KGHSH and CDR2 LQKENI. TCRbeta CDR3 regions were amplified from genomic DNA by means of the immunoSEQ Assay, a bias-controlled multiplex PCR. On the study's bioinformatics: Within the assay, amplification of reference gene primers was used to estimate how many nucleated cells each sample contained. Sequence reads were collapsed and filtered to measure the absolute abundance of every unique TCRbeta CDR3 rearrangement. For each sample, productive Simpson clonality was calculated as the square root of Simpson's diversity index across productive rearrangements. TCRdb stores this immuneACCESS table with in-frame sequences only. Part of the clones is absent; in the studies checked, under half of the shortfall reflects unresolved V genes, and no reason is known for the rest. That table is the source of V, J and clone size, and D and trimming were worked out from the DNA. This sample gives around 170,000 clones in total; around 90% of them show up just once. 0.55% to 0.6% of the sample is held by the ten biggest clonotypes.

The receptor's source is a man in his 60s with COVID-19, enrolled during active disease. Input material: peripheral blood. This chain joins TRBV18 to TRBJ2-7; the junction holds 9 bases that match TRBD1. The CDR3 is CATQQGARREQYF. The DNA sequence follows: TGTGCCACCCAACAGGGGGCGCGTCGCGAGCAGTACTTC.